This T cell receptor (beta chain) was documented in a study of T cell responses to AZD1222 COVID-19 vaccine. As for this clone: What it recognizes is unknown.

The CDR3 consists of 16 residues. Trimming stripped 2 bases from V and 5 bases from J, with 16 bases between. The germline CDR1 and CDR2 sequences are SGHNT and YYREEE (reference sequence). Study results and caveats: Spike was spanned by vaccine-associated CD4 TCRs, with dominance at 160-218 and 743-854. The donors showed a predominance of white British ancestry and of females, with possible underestimation of clonal diversity. None of the repertoires were sampled until the peak T cell response had passed. It was only a handful of AZD1222 recipients who were seropositive at baseline.

This table comes from immunoSEQ multiplex PCR, and its TCRdb copy is limited to in-frame clones, with some not included. The sample lists around 180,000 clones, about 90% occurring once. The J gene is TRBJ1-4, the V gene TRBV5-4; perhaps TRBD1 as D (6 bases). The source was peripheral blood, collected on day 0 of MenACWY control vaccination. The TCR originated in an adult in good health. Here the CDR3 reads CASSLGPGQKNEKLFF. Written as DNA, the CDR3 is TGTGCCAGCAGCTTAGGACCGGGACAAAAAAATGAAAAACTGTTTTTT. Supplemented by reference TRBV5-4 and TRBJ1-4, the full variable domain reads ETGVTQSPTHLIKTRGQQVTLRCSSQSGHNTVSWYQQALGQGPQFIFQYYREEENGRGNFPPRFSGLQFPNYSSELNVNALELDDSALYLCASSLGPGQKNEKLFFGSGTQLSVL.